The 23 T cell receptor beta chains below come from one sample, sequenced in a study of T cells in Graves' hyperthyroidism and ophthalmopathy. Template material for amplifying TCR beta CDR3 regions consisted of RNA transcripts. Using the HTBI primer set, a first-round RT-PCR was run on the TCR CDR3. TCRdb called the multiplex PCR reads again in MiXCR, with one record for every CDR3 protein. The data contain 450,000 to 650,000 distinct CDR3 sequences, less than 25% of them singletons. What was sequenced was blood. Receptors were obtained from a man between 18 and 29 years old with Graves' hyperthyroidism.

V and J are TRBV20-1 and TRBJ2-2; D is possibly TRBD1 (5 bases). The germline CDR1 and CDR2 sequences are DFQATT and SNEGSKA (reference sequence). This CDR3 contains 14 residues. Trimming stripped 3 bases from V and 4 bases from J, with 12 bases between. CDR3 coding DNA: TGCAGTGCTAGGGGGCTTTCAGGCACCGGGGAGCTGTTTTTT. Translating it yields CSARGLSGTGELFF.

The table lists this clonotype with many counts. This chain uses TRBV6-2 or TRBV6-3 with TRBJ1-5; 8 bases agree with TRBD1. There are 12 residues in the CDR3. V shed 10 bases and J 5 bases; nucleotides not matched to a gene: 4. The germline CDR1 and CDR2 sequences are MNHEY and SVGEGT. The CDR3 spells CATAGQDQPQHF. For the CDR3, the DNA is TGTGCCACCGCGGGACAGGATCAGCCCCAGCATTTT.

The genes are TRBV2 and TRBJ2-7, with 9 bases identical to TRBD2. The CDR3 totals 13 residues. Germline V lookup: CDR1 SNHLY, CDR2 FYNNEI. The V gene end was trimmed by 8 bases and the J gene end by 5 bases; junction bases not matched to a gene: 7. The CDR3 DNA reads TGTGCCAGCTCCCAGCGGGAGGAGGACGAGCAGTACTTC. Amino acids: CASSQREEDEQYF.

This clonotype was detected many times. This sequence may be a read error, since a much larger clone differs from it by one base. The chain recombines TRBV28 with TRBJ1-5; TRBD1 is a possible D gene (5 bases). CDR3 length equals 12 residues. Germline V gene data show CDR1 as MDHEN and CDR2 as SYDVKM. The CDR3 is CVSSVRVQPQHF. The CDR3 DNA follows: TGTGTCAGCAGTGTCAGGGTTCAGCCCCAGCATTTT.

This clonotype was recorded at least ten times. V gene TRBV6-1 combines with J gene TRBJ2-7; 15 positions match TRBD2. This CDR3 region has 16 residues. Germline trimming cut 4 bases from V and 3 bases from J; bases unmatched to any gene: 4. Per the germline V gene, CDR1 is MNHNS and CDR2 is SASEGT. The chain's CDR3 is CASSAGLAGGGYEQYF. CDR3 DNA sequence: TGTGCCAGCAGTGCCGGACTAGCGGGGGGGGGCTACGAGCAGTACTTC.

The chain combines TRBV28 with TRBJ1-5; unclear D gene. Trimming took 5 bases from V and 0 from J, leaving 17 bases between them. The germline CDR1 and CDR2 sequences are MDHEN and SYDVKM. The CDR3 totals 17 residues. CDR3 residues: CASSDPGFFSSNQPQHF. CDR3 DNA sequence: TGTGCCAGCAGTGATCCGGGATTCTTCTCTAGCAATCAGCCCCAGCATTTT.

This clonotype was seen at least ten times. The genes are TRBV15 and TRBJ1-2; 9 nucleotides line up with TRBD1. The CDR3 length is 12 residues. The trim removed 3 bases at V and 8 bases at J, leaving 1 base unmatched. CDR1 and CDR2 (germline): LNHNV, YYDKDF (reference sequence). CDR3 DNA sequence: TGTGCCACCAGCAGGACAGGGGGGGGCTACACCTTC. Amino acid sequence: CATSRTGGGYTF.

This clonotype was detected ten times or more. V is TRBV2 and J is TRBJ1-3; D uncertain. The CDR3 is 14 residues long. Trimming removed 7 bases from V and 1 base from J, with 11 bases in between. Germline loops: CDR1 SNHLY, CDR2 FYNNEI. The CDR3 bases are TGTGCCAGCAAGGAGGTTTCATCTGGAAACACCATATATTTT. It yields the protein CASKEVSSGNTIYF.

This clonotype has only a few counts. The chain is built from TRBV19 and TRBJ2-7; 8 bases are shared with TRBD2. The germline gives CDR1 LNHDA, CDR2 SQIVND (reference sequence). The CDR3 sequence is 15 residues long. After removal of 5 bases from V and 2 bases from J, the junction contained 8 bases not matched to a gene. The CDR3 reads CASSPGGGATYEQYF. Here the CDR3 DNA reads TGTGCCAGTAGTCCCGGGGGGGGCGCGACCTACGAGCAGTACTTC. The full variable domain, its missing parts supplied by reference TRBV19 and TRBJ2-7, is DGGITQSPKYLFRKEGQNVTLSCEQNLNHDAMYWYRQDPGQGLRLIYYSQIVNDFQKGDIAEGYSVSREKKESFPLTVTSAQKNPTAFYLCASSPGGGATYEQYFGPGTRLTVT.

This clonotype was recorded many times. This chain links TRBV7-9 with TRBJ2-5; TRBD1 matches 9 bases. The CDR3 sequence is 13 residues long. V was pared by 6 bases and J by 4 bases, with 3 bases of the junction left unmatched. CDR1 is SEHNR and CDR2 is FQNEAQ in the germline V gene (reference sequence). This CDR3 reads CASRMTGGETQYF. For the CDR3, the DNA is TGTGCCAGCAGGATGACAGGGGGAGAGACCCAGTACTTC. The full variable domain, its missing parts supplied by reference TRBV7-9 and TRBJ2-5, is DTGVSQNPRHKITKRGQNVTFRCDPISEHNRLYWYRQTLGQGPEFLTYFQNEAQLEKSRLLSDRFSAERPKGSFSTLEIQRTEQGDSAMYLCASRMTGGETQYFGPGTRLLVL.

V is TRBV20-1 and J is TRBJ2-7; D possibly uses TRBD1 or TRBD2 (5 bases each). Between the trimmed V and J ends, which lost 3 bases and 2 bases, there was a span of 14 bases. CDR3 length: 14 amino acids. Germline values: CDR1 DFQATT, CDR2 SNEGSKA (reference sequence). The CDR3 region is CSARKGTCPYEQYF. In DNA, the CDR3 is TGCAGTGCTAGGAAGGGGACCTGCCCCTACGAGCAGTACTTC.

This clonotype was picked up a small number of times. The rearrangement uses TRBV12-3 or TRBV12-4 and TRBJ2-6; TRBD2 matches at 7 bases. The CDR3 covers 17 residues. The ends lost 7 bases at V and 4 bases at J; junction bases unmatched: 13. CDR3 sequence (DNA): TGTGCCAGCACCCGGGAGGTCGGAGGGGTGGGGGCCAACGTCCTGACTTTC. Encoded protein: CASTREVGGVGANVLTF.

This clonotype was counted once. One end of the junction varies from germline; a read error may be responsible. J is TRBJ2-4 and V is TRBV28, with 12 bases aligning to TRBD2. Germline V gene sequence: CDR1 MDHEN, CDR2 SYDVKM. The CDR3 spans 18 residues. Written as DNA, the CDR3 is TGTGCCAGCAGTCCAAGGCTAGCGGGGGGGCTAGCCAAAAGCATTCAGTACTTC. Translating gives CASSPRLAGGLAKSIQYF.

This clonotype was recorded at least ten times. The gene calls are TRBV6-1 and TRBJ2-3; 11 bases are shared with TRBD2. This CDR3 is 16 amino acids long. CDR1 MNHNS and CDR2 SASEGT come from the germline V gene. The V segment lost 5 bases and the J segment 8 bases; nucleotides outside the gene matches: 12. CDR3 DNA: TGTGCCAGCAGTCCTCAGACTAGCGGGGAACCGGGTACGCAGTATTTT. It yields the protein CASSPQTSGEPGTQYF.

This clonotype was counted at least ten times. The CDR3 loop reads CATSHRDRPTYEQYF. CDR3 coding DNA: TGTGCCACCAGCCACCGGGACAGGCCCACCTACGAGCAGTACTTC. The V call is TRBV15, the J call TRBJ2-7; 8 bases map to TRBD1. This CDR3 spans 15 amino acids. In germline, CDR1 is LNHNV, CDR2 YYDKDF (reference sequence). V shed 5 bases and J 2 bases; nucleotides not matched to a gene: 8.

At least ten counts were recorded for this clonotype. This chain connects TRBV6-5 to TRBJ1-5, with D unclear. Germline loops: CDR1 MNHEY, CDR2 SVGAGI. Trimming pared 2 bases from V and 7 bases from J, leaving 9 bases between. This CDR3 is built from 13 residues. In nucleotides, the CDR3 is TGTGCCAGCAGTTACGGGCTCGGGCAGCCCCAGCATTTT. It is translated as CASSYGLGQPQHF.

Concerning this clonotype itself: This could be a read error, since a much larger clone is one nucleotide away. The CDR3 reads CASSATSGYEQYF. CDR3 sequence (DNA): TGTGCCAGCAGTGCGACTAGCGGCTACGAGCAGTACTTC. The rearrangement links TRBV6-1 to TRBJ2-7; TRBD2 agrees at 9 bases. Germline CDR1 reads MNHNS; CDR2 reads SASEGT. CDR3 length equals 13 residues. The J segment lost 3 bases and the V segment lost 4 bases, leaving 1 base of the junction unmatched.

CDR3 nucleotide sequence: TGCGCCAGTTCTCCCGTGGCCGGGGGCCTCGAAGCTTTCTTT. Amino acid sequence: CASSPVAGGLEAFF. The rearrangement uses TRBV5-1 and TRBJ1-1; possible D gene TRBD1, 6 bases. The germline V and J ends were trimmed by 8 bases and 8 bases, with 22 bases remaining between them. The CDR3 sequence is 14 residues long. The germline gives CDR1 SGHRS, CDR2 YFSETQ.

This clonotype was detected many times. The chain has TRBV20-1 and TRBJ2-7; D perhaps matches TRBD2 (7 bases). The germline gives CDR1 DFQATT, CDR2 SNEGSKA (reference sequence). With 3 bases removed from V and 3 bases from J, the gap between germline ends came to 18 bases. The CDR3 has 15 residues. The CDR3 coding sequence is TGCAGTGCTAGCACCCTAGCGGAGGGGGGCTACGAGCAGTACTTC. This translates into CSASTLAEGGYEQYF.

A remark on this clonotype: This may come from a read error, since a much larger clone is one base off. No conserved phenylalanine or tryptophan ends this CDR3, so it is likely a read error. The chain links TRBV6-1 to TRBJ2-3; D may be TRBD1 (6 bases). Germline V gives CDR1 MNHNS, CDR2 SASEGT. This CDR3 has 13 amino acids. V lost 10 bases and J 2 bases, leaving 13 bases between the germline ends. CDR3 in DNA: TGTGCCATCTCGGACAGCCTCACAGATACGCAGTATTGT. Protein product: CAISDSLTDTQYC.

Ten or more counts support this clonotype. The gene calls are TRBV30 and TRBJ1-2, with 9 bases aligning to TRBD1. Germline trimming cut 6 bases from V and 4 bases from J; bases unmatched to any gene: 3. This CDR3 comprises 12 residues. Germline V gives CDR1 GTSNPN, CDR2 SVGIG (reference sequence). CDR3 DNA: TGTGCCTGTACAGGGGGCGGCTATGGCTACACCTTC. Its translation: CACTGGGYGYTF.

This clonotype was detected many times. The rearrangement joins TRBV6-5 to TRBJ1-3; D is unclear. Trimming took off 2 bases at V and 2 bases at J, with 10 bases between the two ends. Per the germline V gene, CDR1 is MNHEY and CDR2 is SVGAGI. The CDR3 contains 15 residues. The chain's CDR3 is CASSYSGYAGNTIYF. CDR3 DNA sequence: TGTGCCAGCAGTTACAGCGGATATGCTGGAAACACCATATATTTT.

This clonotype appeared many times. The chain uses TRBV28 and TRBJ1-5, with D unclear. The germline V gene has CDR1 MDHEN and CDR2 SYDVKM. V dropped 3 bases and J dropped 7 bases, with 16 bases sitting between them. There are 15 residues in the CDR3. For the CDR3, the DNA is TGTGCCAGCAGTTTTATGTTGGGAGGGAAACAGCCCCAGCATTTT. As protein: CASSFMLGGKQPQHF. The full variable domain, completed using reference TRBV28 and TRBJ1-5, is DVKVTQSSRYLVKRTGEKVFLECVQDMDHENMFWYRQDPGLGLRLIYFSYDVKMKEKGDIPEGYSVSREKKERFSLILESASTNQTSMYLCASSFMLGGKQPQHFGDGTRLSIL.